These 5 T cell receptor beta chains originate from one sample sequenced in a study of T-cell reconstitution after alpha-beta-depleted transplantation in children. Preparing the TCRbeta library involved the use of unique molecular identifiers. TCRdb re-called the PCR reads with MiXCR, one entry per CDR3 protein. The table has 250,000 to 400,000 distinct CDR3 sequences, approximately 23% seen once. The sample was PBMCs, mostly from graft donor cells, taken 180 days after TCRalphabeta/CD19-depleted stem cell transplant. The source of these receptors is a male patient between 5 and 17 years old who had a stem cell transplant for acute lymphoblastic leukemia, so the T cells may come from the graft donor.

This chain connects TRBV6-1 to TRBJ1-1; a possible D gene is TRBD1 (5 bases). CDR3 length: 16 residues. V dropped 8 bases and J dropped 3 bases, with 22 bases sitting between them. Germline V gene sequence: CDR1 MNHNS, CDR2 SASEGT. The CDR3 DNA follows: TGTGCCAGCCATGACCTCTCGGGACTTACTTACACTGAAGCTTTCTTT. Translating it yields CASHDLSGLTYTEAFF.

J is TRBJ1-4 and V is TRBV6-5; D is unclear. The CDR3 is made up of 16 amino acids. Trimming cost V 0 bases and J 4 bases, with 12 bases left between them. The germline gives CDR1 MNHEY, CDR2 SVGAGI. Written as DNA, the CDR3 is TGTGCCAGCAGTTACTCGAACCGTCCCGGTAATGAAAAACTGTTTTTT. Its protein product is CASSYSNRPGNEKLFF.

This clonotype was seen only a few times. The rearrangement joins TRBV7-7 to TRBJ2-1; 12 bases are a match to TRBD2. The CDR3 length is 17 residues. J was trimmed by 0 bases and V by 6 bases; bases with no gene match: 6. Germline CDR1 reads SSHAT; CDR2 reads FNYEAQ (reference sequence). The CDR3 sequence: CASSLVTSGSSYNEQFF. DNA of the CDR3: TGTGCCAGCAGTTTGGTGACTAGCGGGAGCTCCTACAATGAGCAGTTCTTC.

This clonotype was counted many times. V and J are TRBV7-6 and TRBJ2-7; D is unresolved. The CDR3 has 14 residues. Germline V lookup: CDR1 SGHVS, CDR2 FNYEAQ. Deletions cut 1 base from V and 2 bases from J, with 9 bases between. The CDR3 loop is CASSLGSGAYEQYF. CDR3 sequence (DNA): TGTGCCAGCAGCTTAGGTTCCGGTGCCTACGAGCAGTACTTC.

The chain combines TRBV11-2 with TRBJ2-2; D may be TRBD1 (5 bases). In germline, CDR1 is SGHAT, CDR2 FQNNGV. Trimming took 1 base from V and 6 from J, leaving 15 bases between them. CDR3 length equals 16 residues. DNA for the CDR3: TGTGCCAGCAGCTTAGGCAGGGCACCCCTCTCCGGGGAGCTGTTTTTT. Amino acid sequence: CASSLGRAPLSGELFF.